What follows describes a single TCR beta chain. With random hexamers, reverse transcription was performed on about 0.5 to 1 ug of RNA. TCRdb ran MiXCR on the immunoSEQ multiplex PCR reads and lists one entry per CDR3 protein. The sample consists of about 49,000 distinct CDR3 sequences, 93% of them appearing once. The data originate from a study of CD8 T cells in Susac syndrome. The V and J ends lost 5 bases and 1 base, in that order; junction bases with no gene match: 5. This CDR3 is 14 amino acids long. Looked up from germline, CDR1 is PRHDT and CDR2 is FYEKMQ (reference sequence). Sequencing of TCR beta was undertaken in CD8+ and CD4+ T cells derived from blood. The control participants were healthy donors, and these controls were matched with respect to both age and sex. TEMRA cells were FACS-enriched, and CD8+ and CD4+ T cells were isolated negatively.

This TCR came from a human donor in good health. The genes are TRBV13 and TRBJ2-7; 7 positions agree with TRBD1. The sample consisted of CD8+ T cells from PBMCs. CDR3 protein: CASSPNRGSYEQYF. DNA for the CDR3: TGTGCCAGCAGCCCCAACAGGGGTTCCTACGAGCAGTACTTC.